The 20 T cell receptor beta chains presented below share a single source sample, sequenced in a study of blood T cells in healthy people across ages. Primed by a sample-barcoded 5' primer and a J-beta primer mix, a second PCR proceeded for 7 to 11 cycles. One entry per CDR3 protein, called by TCRdb with MiXCR from the 5' RACE reads. The sample yields just under 900,000 distinct CDR3 sequences, around 30% seen once. The sequencing input was blood. These receptors originate from a woman aged 80 or over in good health.

This clonotype was recorded a few times. V and J are TRBV7-9 and TRBJ1-4; the D gene is possibly TRBD1 (6 bases). CDR3 length equals 15 residues. V dropped 0 bases and J dropped 8 bases, with 13 bases sitting between them. Germline values: CDR1 SEHNR, CDR2 FQNEAQ (reference sequence). CDR3 bases: TGTGCCAGCAGCTTAGCGGGGGCGGTAGGCGAAAAACTGTTTTTT. Its protein product is CASSLAGAVGEKLFF.

This clonotype appeared many times. The J gene is TRBJ1-2, the V gene TRBV7-2; D ambiguous. From germline, CDR1 is SGHTA and CDR2 FQGNSA. The CDR3 extends over 15 amino acids. V lost 1 base, J lost 5 bases, and 14 bases lay in between. The CDR3 DNA follows: TGTGCCAGCAGCTTAGACGCGGGAATCGGGTATGGCTACACCTTC. Its protein product is CASSLDAGIGYGYTF. The complete variable domain, with remaining parts taken from reference TRBV7-2 and TRBJ1-2, reads GAGVSQSPSNKVTEKGKDVELRCDPISGHTALYWYRQSLGQGLEFLIYFQGNSAPDKSGLPSDRFSAERTGGSVSTLTIQRTQQEDSAVYLCASSLDAGIGYGYTFGSGTRLTVV.

This clonotype came up many times. The chain recombines TRBV12-3 or TRBV12-4 with TRBJ2-5; no clear D gene. Trimming pared 3 bases from V and 4 bases from J, leaving 21 bases between. The CDR3 has 17 residues. Here the CDR3 DNA reads TGTGCCAGCAGTTTGGTTCTGCTCGTCGACGGTTTAGAGACCCAGTACTTC. Translated, it gives CASSLVLLVDGLETQYF.

The rearrangement uses TRBV5-1 and TRBJ1-1; 8 bases are shared with TRBD1. The CDR3 totals 15 residues. Germline trimming cut 4 bases from V and 1 base from J; bases unmatched to any gene: 6. CDR1 is SGHRS and CDR2 is YFSETQ in the germline V gene. The CDR3 reads CASSPGQGGNTEAFF. CDR3 DNA sequence: TGCGCCAGCAGCCCCGGACAGGGAGGGAACACTGAAGCTTTCTTT.

This clonotype was counted ten times or more. The chain joins TRBV9 to TRBJ2-1; possible D gene TRBD2, 5 bases. This CDR3 spans 13 amino acids. V was clipped by 2 bases and J by 6 bases, with 9 bases between them. Per the germline V gene, CDR1 is SGDLS and CDR2 is YYNGEE. DNA of the CDR3: TGTGCCAGCAGCGTCGGGGTTGTCAATGAGCAGTTCTTC. This encodes CASSVGVVNEQFF.

On this clonotype: It may be a read error: a sequence one base away is much more abundant. This rearrangement joins TRBV4-3 to TRBJ2-1, with D perhaps given as TRBD1 or TRBD2 (5 bases each). Germline CDR1 and CDR2: LGHNA and YSLEER. Between the trimmed V and J ends, which lost 0 bases and 6 bases, there was a span of 15 bases. The CDR3 totals 16 residues. CDR3 DNA: TGCGCCAGCAGCCAAGATTTGTGGGGGACCTGCAATGAGCAGTTCTTC. Amino acids: CASSQDLWGTCNEQFF.

Worth noting for this clonotype: A read error is possible here, since a much larger clone lies one base away. The rearrangement uses TRBV5-5 and TRBJ1-2; TRBD1 aligns across 7 bases. The CDR3 contains 15 residues. Germline CDR1 SGHKS, CDR2 YYEKEE (reference sequence). CDR3 region: CASSPAGQQVTGSTF. DNA for the CDR3: TGTGCCAGCAGCCCAGCGGGACAGCAAGTTACTGGCTCCACCTTC.

Ten or more counts support this clonotype. The V call is TRBV7-9, the J call TRBJ2-7; the D call may be TRBD1 or TRBD2 (5 bases each). V was cut by 5 bases and J by 3 bases, with 17 bases left in between. Germline V gene lookup returns CDR1 SEHNR and CDR2 FQNEAQ (reference sequence). The CDR3 has 15 amino acids. CDR3 loop: CASSDPGGTGYEQYF. The CDR3 region has the DNA TGTGCCAGCAGCGACCCCGGTGGGACGGGCTACGAGCAGTACTTC.

The gene calls are TRBV5-1 and TRBJ2-1, with TRBD1 identical over 9 bases. CDR1 and CDR2 (germline): SGHRS, YFSETQ. The CDR3 spans 14 residues. Trimming removed 3 bases from V and 13 bases from J; junction bases left unmatched: 11. In DNA, the CDR3 is TGCGCCAGCAGCTGGGTGCGACAGGGGGAGACCCAGTTCTTC. It yields the protein CASSWVRQGETQFF.

Ten or more counts support this clonotype. The chain has TRBV7-2 and TRBJ2-5; the D is unclear. V lost 3 bases to trimming and J lost 5 bases, with 13 bases between them. The CDR3 extends over 14 amino acids. Germline CDR1 and CDR2: SGHTA and FQGNSA. Here the CDR3 reads CASSFRWGGETQYF. The CDR3 bases are TGTGCCAGCAGCTTTCGGTGGGGTGGTGAGACCCAGTACTTC.

This clonotype was recorded at least ten times. V is TRBV27 and J is TRBJ1-2; TRBD1 aligns across 11 bases. Per the germline V gene, CDR1 is MNHEY and CDR2 is SMNVEV (reference sequence). With 0 bases clipped from V and 3 bases from J, the junction kept 3 bases outside the gene matches. The CDR3 runs 16 residues. Here the CDR3 DNA reads TGTGCCAGCAGTTTATCGAGGGGACAGGGGGACTATGGCTACACCTTC. This gives the protein CASSLSRGQGDYGYTF.

On this clonotype itself: A much larger clone differs by one base, so this may be a read error. This chain connects TRBV7-9 to TRBJ1-4; D possibly corresponds to TRBD1 (5 bases). Germline assignment: CDR1 SEHNR and CDR2 FQNEAQ (reference sequence). The CDR3 is made up of 12 amino acids. The DNA of the CDR3 is TGTGCCGGCAGCTTAGAGGGGGAAAAACTGTTTTTT. Translated: CAGSLEGEKLFF.

The V gene is TRBV4-3, the J gene TRBJ1-2; D is perhaps TRBD1 (6 bases). Germline CDR1 is LGHNA and CDR2 is YSLEER. V was shortened by 0 bases and J by 5 bases, with 19 bases between the two germline ends. This CDR3 is built from 17 residues. This chain's CDR3 is CASSQDTSGGGRYGYTF. CDR3 nucleotides: TGCGCCAGCAGCCAAGATACCTCGGGGGGCGGAAGGTATGGCTACACCTTC.

Of note for this clonotype: A read error may explain this, as a much larger clone is one base away. V is TRBV5-1 and J is TRBJ2-7; TRBD2 matches 9 bases. The V gene end was trimmed by 0 bases and the J gene end by 7 bases; junction bases not matched to a gene: 5. This CDR3 region has 14 residues. Germline loops: CDR1 SGHRS, CDR2 YFSETQ. For the CDR3, the DNA is TGCGCCAGCAGCTTGGAACTAGCGGGCAGTGAGCAGTACTTC. Translated: CASSLELAGSEQYF.

The chain links TRBV6-5 to TRBJ1-1; 7 bases fit TRBD1. Germline CDR1 MNHEY, CDR2 SVGAGI. CDR3 length: 15 residues. The J segment lost 4 bases and the V segment lost 2 bases, leaving 7 bases of the junction unmatched. The CDR3 DNA sequence: TGTGCCAGCAGTTACAGTCAGGGGGGGGGCACTGAAGCTTTCTTT. This codes for CASSYSQGGGTEAFF.

This clonotype has ten or more counts. The genes are TRBV7-2 and TRBJ1-1; 7 nucleotides align to TRBD1. This CDR3 has 16 residues. Looked up from germline, CDR1 is SGHTA and CDR2 is FQGNSA. The ends lost 4 bases at V and 10 bases at J; junction bases unmatched: 18. CDR3 region: CASSSQPTGVLGVAFF. In DNA, the CDR3 is TGTGCCAGCAGCTCTCAACCCACAGGGGTGCTGGGAGTAGCTTTCTTT.

The J gene is TRBJ1-2, the V gene TRBV19; D uncertain. CDR1 is LNHDA, CDR2 SQIVND, per germline (reference sequence). Between the trimmed V and J ends, which lost 5 bases and 6 bases, there was a span of 16 bases. The CDR3 length is 14 residues. In nucleotides, the CDR3 is TGTGCCAGTAGTCCCTCGGCCCCCAAGGATGGCTACACCTTC. Translated: CASSPSAPKDGYTF. The variable domain in full, with the rest retrieved from reference TRBV19 and TRBJ1-2, is DGGITQSPKYLFRKEGQNVTLSCEQNLNHDAMYWYRQDPGQGLRLIYYSQIVNDFQKGDIAEGYSVSREKKESFPLTVTSAQKNPTAFYLCASSPSAPKDGYTFGSGTRLTVV.

The V and J genes are TRBV16 and TRBJ2-7, with a weak D call TRBD2 (6 bases). This CDR3 contains 15 residues. Per the germline V gene, CDR1 is KGHSY and CDR2 is FQNENV. Trimming shortened V by 0 bases and J by 2 bases, and 11 bases separated the two germline ends. The CDR3: CASSQSLAVAYEQYF. CDR3 DNA: TGTGCCAGCAGCCAATCCTTAGCGGTGGCCTACGAGCAGTACTTC. Filled out from reference TRBV16 and TRBJ2-7, the complete variable domain reads GEEVAQTPKHLVRGEGQKAKLYCAPIKGHSYVFWYQQVLKNEFKFLISFQNENVFDETGMPKERFSAKCLPNSPCSLEIQATKLEDSAVYFCASSQSLAVAYEQYFGPGTRLTVT.

This clonotype was seen many times. V is TRBV6-2 or TRBV6-3 and J is TRBJ2-7; D is uncertain. The V end was cut by 4 bases, the J end by 2 bases, with 12 bases between. Germline loops: CDR1 MNHEY, CDR2 SVGEGT. CDR3 size: 14 residues. This chain's CDR3 is CASSFFPITYEQYF. In DNA form, the CDR3 reads TGTGCCAGCAGTTTCTTCCCCATAACCTACGAGCAGTACTTC.

This sequence joins TRBV7-9 and TRBJ2-7, with a possible D match to TRBD1 (6 bases). In germline, CDR1 is SEHNR, CDR2 FQNEAQ (reference sequence). The CDR3 has 14 residues. Trimming shortened V by 5 bases and J by 5 bases, and 16 bases separated the two germline ends. CDR3 sequence reads: CASSRAQGTNEQYF. Written as DNA, the CDR3 is TGTGCCAGCAGCCGAGCACAGGGAACGAACGAGCAGTACTTC.